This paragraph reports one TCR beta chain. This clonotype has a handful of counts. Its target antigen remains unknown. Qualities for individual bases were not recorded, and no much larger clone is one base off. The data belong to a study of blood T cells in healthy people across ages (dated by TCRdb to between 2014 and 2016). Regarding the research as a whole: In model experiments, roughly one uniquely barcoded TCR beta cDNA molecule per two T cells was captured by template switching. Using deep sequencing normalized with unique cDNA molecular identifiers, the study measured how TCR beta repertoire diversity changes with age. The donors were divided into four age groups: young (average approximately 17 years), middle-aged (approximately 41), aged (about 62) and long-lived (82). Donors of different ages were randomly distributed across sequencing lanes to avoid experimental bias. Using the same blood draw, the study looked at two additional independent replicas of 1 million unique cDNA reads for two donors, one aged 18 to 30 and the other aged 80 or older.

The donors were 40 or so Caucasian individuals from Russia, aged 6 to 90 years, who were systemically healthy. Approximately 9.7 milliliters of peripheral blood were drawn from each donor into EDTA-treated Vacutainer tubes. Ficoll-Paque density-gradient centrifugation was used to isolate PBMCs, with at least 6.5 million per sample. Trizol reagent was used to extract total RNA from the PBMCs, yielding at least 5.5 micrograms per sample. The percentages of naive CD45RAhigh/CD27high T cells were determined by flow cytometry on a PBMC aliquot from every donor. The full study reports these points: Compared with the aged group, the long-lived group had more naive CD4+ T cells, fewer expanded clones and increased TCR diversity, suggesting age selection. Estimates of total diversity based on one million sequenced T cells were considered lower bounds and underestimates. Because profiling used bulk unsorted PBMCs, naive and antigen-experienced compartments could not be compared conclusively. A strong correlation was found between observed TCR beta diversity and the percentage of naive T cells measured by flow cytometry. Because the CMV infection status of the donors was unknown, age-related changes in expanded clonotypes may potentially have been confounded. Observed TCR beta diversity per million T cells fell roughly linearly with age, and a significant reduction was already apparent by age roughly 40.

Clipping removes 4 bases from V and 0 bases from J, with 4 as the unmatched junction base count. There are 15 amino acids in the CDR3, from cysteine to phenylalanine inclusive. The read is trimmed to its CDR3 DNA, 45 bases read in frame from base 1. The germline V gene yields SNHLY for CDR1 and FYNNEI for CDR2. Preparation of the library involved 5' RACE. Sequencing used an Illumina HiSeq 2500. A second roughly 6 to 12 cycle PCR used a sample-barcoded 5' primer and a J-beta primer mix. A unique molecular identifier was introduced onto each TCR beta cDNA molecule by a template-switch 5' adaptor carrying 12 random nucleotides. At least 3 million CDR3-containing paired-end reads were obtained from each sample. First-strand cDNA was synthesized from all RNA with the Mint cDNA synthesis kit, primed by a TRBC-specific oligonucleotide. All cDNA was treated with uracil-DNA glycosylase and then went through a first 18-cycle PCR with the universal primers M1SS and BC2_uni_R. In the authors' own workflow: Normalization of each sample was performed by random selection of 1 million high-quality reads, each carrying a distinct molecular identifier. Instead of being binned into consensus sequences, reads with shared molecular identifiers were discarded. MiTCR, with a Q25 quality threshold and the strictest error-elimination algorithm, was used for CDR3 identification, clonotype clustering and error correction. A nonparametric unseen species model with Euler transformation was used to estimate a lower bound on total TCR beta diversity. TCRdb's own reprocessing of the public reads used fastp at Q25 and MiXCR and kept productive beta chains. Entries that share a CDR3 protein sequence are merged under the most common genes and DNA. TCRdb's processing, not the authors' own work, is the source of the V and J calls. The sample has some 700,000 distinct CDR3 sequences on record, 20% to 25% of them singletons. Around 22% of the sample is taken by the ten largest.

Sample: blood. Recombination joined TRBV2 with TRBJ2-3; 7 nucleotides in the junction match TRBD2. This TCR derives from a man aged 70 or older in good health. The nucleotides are TGTGCCAGCAGTGGGCTAGCGGATAGCACAGATACGCAGTATTTT. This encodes CASSGLADSTDTQYF. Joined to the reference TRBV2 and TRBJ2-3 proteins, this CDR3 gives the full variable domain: EPEVTQTPSHQVTQMGQEVILRCVPISNHLYFYWYRQILGQKVEFLVSFYNNEISEKSEIFDDQFSVERPDGSNFTLKIRSTKLEDSAMYFCASSGLADSTDTQYFGPGTRLTVL.